The 22 T cell receptor beta chains below were found in one sample sequenced in a study of identical twins. One entry per CDR3 protein results from TCRdb running MiXCR on the 5' RACE reads. The table includes around 290,000 distinct CDR3 sequences, roughly 9.8% detected once. The sample also formed part of further work on yellow fever vaccine responses in identical twins.

What was sequenced was CD8+ T cells sorted from blood. These receptors were obtained from a woman between 18 and 30 years old in good health.

This clonotype has a handful of counts. The CDR3 sequence is CASSYTGQGGDEQYF. The CDR3 DNA is TGTGCCAGCAGTTACACCGGACAGGGTGGCGACGAGCAGTACTTC. The V call is TRBV6-5, the J call TRBJ2-7, with TRBD1 identical over 8 bases. The germline V gene has CDR1 MNHEY and CDR2 SVGAGI. Germline trimming cut 2 bases from V and 5 bases from J; bases unmatched to any gene: 8. The CDR3 totals 15 residues.

This clonotype occurred a few times. V usage is TRBV27 and J usage is TRBJ2-1; 8 bases are a match to TRBD1. J gave up 5 bases and V 3 bases, and 3 bases lay outside the gene matches. There are 14 residues in the CDR3. Germline-derived CDR1 and CDR2 are MNHEY and SMNVEV (reference sequence). The CDR3 region has the DNA TGTGCCAGCAGTTTGGACAGGGACCACAATGAGCAGTTCTTC. This sequence encodes CASSLDRDHNEQFF.

This clonotype was recorded at least ten times. The chain combines TRBV29-1 with TRBJ1-1; D unresolved. The CDR3 is 13 residues long. V was pared by 3 bases and J by 0 bases, with 8 bases between. CDR1 is SQVTM, CDR2 ANQGSEA, per germline. DNA of the CDR3: TGCAGCGTTGAGCGAGGGCTGAACACTGAAGCTTTCTTT. It encodes CSVERGLNTEAFF.

Only a few counts were recorded for this clonotype. The genes are TRBV6-2 or TRBV6-3 and TRBJ1-2, with D hard to call. The CDR3 spans 15 residues. Germline CDR1 MNHEY, CDR2 SVGEGT. V was trimmed by 5 bases and J by 4 bases, leaving 17 bases between them. Here the CDR3 reads CASSDTGYGSYGYTF. The DNA for the CDR3 is TGTGCCAGCAGTGATACGGGCTACGGTAGCTATGGCTACACCTTC.

This clonotype appeared many times. The chain has TRBV27 and TRBJ2-3; TRBD2 is a possible D gene (6 bases). From germline, CDR1 is MNHEY and CDR2 SMNVEV (reference sequence). The CDR3 consists of 13 residues. The V gene lost 7 bases and the J gene lost 5 bases, with 13 bases spanning the gap. The chain's CDR3 is CASTSGVGDTQYF. CDR3 sequence (DNA): TGTGCCAGCACCTCGGGAGTGGGAGATACGCAGTATTTT.

This clonotype was detected a few times. The rearrangement links TRBV25-1 to TRBJ1-1; 9 nucleotides match TRBD1. J was trimmed by 1 base and V by 4 bases; bases with no gene match: 1. Germline-derived CDR1 and CDR2 are MGHDK and SYGVNS. The CDR3 runs 14 residues. The CDR3 region has the DNA TGTGCCAGCAGTGCGACAGGGGGGAACACTGAAGCTTTCTTT. Protein product: CASSATGGNTEAFF.

The V gene is TRBV10-3, the J gene TRBJ2-7; D is unclear. There are 10 residues in the CDR3. The ends were cut back, 8 bases at V and 7 bases at J, with 9 bases in the middle. Germline CDR1 is ENHRY and CDR2 is SYGVKD. This CDR3 reads CAISPTEQYF. The CDR3 DNA reads as TGTGCCATCTCTCCGACAGAGCAGTACTTC.

This chain uses TRBV21-1 with TRBJ2-7; the D call TRBD2 from the table was never checked on the DNA. TRBV21-1 represents a pseudogene. This CDR3 comprises 14 residues. CDR3 bases: TGTGCCAGCGGACGAGGCCTCCTTTCCTACGAGCAGTACTTC. Translating it yields CASGRGLLSYEQYF.

A few counts support this clonotype. V gene TRBV5-6 combines with J gene TRBJ2-3; TRBD2 matches 7 bases. After removal of 0 bases from V and 5 bases from J, the junction contained 9 bases not matched to a gene. The CDR3 totals 16 residues. Germline lookup yields CDR1 SGHDT and CDR2 YYEEEE. The CDR3 nucleotides read TGTGCCAGCAGCTTGGCTGCTTCTAGCGGTGGAGATACGCAGTATTTT. Residues: CASSLAASSGGDTQYF.

There are many counts of this clonotype. The rearrangement links TRBV7-9 to TRBJ2-2, with D perhaps TRBD1 (6 bases). CDR3 length: 17 residues. Germline loops: CDR1 SEHNR, CDR2 FQNEAQ (reference sequence). With 5 bases removed from V and 0 bases from J, the gap between germline ends came to 16 bases. CDR3 DNA: TGTGCCAGCAGCCCCTCAGCCGGGACATCGAACACCGGGGAGCTGTTTTTT. This gives the protein CASSPSAGTSNTGELFF.

This clonotype has a single count. The chain uses TRBV7-8 and TRBJ2-7; no clear D gene. The CDR3 is made up of 14 amino acids. V gave up 1 base and J gave up 3 bases, with 10 bases separating them. CDR1 is SGHVS, CDR2 FQNEAQ, per germline. Here the CDR3 DNA reads TGTGCCAGCAGCTTAGGTCCATCGGGCTACGAGCAGTACTTC. It codes for CASSLGPSGYEQYF.

The chain is built from TRBV20-1 and TRBJ2-7; TRBD2 might be the D (5 bases). The CDR3 runs to 15 residues. V lost 3 bases, J lost 2 bases, and 17 bases lay in between. The germline V gene has CDR1 DFQATT and CDR2 SNEGSKA (reference sequence). DNA for the CDR3: TGCAGTGCTAGCGAGGGAGATCCCAACCCCTACGAGCAGTACTTC. Amino acids: CSASEGDPNPYEQYF.

This clonotype was observed many times. This rearrangement joins TRBV3-1 to TRBJ2-1; 9 bases agree with TRBD2. J gave up 1 base and V 3 bases, and 10 bases lay outside the gene matches. The CDR3 sequence is 18 residues long. From germline, CDR1 is LGHDT and CDR2 YNNKEL (reference sequence). In DNA, the CDR3 is TGTGCCAGCAGCCAGACCCTAGGGCGGGAGGGGTCCTACAATGAGCAGTTCTTC. Translating gives CASSQTLGREGSYNEQFF.

The V gene is TRBV5-1, the J gene TRBJ2-1; D gene uncertain. V was pared by 0 bases and J by 9 bases, with 7 bases between. CDR1 is SGHRS and CDR2 is YFSETQ in the germline V gene. This CDR3 is built from 12 residues. CDR3 DNA sequence: TGCGCCAGCAGCTTGGAAGTGGGTGAGCAGTTCTTC. Its protein product is CASSLEVGEQFF.

This clonotype was seen ten or more times. The chain carries TRBV20-1 and TRBJ1-1; 8 bases line up with TRBD1. V shed 1 base, J shed 6 bases, and the junction held 7 bases outside the gene matches. The CDR3 covers 14 residues. Per the germline V gene, CDR1 is DFQATT and CDR2 is SNEGSKA (reference sequence). The DNA of the CDR3 is TGCAGTGCTAGAGGGGTACAGGGGGGCTCTGAAGCTTTCTTT. It is translated as CSARGVQGGSEAFF.

The chain combines TRBV4-3 with TRBJ2-1; weak D call: TRBD2 (5 bases). V lost 4 bases to trimming and J lost 4 bases, with 17 bases between them. There are 16 residues in the CDR3. The germline gives CDR1 LGHNA, CDR2 YSLEER. CDR3 nucleotides: TGCGCCAGCAGCCCCGGTGAGAGGGAGCCATACAATGAGCAGTTCTTC. Its protein product is CASSPGEREPYNEQFF.

This clonotype has ten or more counts. The V and J genes are TRBV5-1 and TRBJ2-2; 8 nucleotides agree with TRBD1. Germline CDR1 and CDR2: SGHRS and YFSETQ. V lost 4 bases, J lost 4 bases, and 9 bases stayed unmatched. CDR3 length equals 16 residues. CDR3 loop: CASSGGQGTVTGELFF. In DNA form, the CDR3 reads TGCGCCAGCAGCGGTGGACAGGGCACTGTCACCGGGGAGCTGTTTTTT.

V gene TRBV20-1 combines with J gene TRBJ2-1, with 7 bases matching TRBD1. V was clipped by 6 bases and J by 2 bases; unmatched bases: 13. Germline V gene data show CDR1 as DFQATT and CDR2 as SNEGSKA (reference sequence). The CDR3 loop spans 16 amino acids. The chain's CDR3 is CSARNGVGQTYNEQFF. The CDR3 DNA reads TGCAGTGCGAGGAACGGCGTGGGACAGACCTACAATGAGCAGTTCTTC.

This chain links TRBV10-3 with TRBJ2-7, with D possibly TRBD2 on 6 matching bases. Germline values: CDR1 ENHRY, CDR2 SYGVKD. The CDR3 is 16 residues long. V gave up 6 bases and J gave up 3 bases, with 21 bases separating them. The CDR3 nucleotides are TGTGCCATCAGGGGCGAGGAAGTAGCGGATATCTACGAGCAGTACTTC. This codes for CAIRGEEVADIYEQYF.

This clonotype has a count of ten or more. The CDR3 protein is CASSSGVDHEQYF. The CDR3 region has the DNA TGTGCCAGCAGCTCAGGGGTAGACCACGAGCAGTACTTC. This chain connects TRBV7-9 to TRBJ2-7; a possible D gene is TRBD1 (6 bases). Trimming pared 4 bases from V and 5 bases from J, leaving 12 bases between. This CDR3 comprises 13 residues. Germline V gene data show CDR1 as SEHNR and CDR2 as FQNEAQ (reference sequence).

This clonotype showed up many times. The chain has TRBV6-2 or TRBV6-3 and TRBJ2-2; no clear D. The CDR3 has 21 amino acids. V lost 6 bases and J lost 0, with 29 bases in between. Per the germline V gene, CDR1 is MNHEY and CDR2 is SVGEGT. CDR3 sequence reads: CASSSLAGVYSSLANTGELFF. The CDR3 coding sequence is TGTGCCAGCAGCTCCCTGGCAGGCGTCTACTCTTCCCTCGCGAACACCGGGGAGCTGTTTTTT.

The rearrangement joins TRBV30 to TRBJ2-5; the match to TRBD1 covers 9 bases. Germline lookup yields CDR1 GTSNPN and CDR2 SVGIG (reference sequence). The CDR3 spans 12 residues. Unmatched junction bases numbered 2, after V lost 6 bases and J lost 3 bases. The CDR3 loop is CACWTGEETQYF. The CDR3 region has the DNA TGTGCCTGCTGGACAGGGGAAGAGACCCAGTACTTC.